Presented here are 24 T cell receptor beta chains from one specimen sequenced in a study of T-cell memory formation after mild COVID-19 (dated by TCRdb to about 2021). Library construction relied on 5' RACE. The listed sequencing device is Illumina NovaSeq 6000. TCRdb passed the public sequencing reads through fastp at Q25 and MiXCR, retaining productive beta sequences. Records with the same CDR3 protein are collapsed into one entry carrying the most frequent genes and DNA. For this sample the table gives approximately 580,000 distinct CDR3 sequences, of which 20% were detected only once. 9.5% to 15% of the sample goes to the ten largest clones. The sequenced sample was PBMCs or a T cell subset sorted from them (not recorded which). The receptors stem from an adult woman who had mild COVID-19 (a few samples of this study predate the infection). The sample titles of this study are shuffled in the database, so cell type and time point are left out; the donor was told from shared clones.

This chain's CDR3 is CSVGGRVQETQYF. The DNA for the CDR3 is TGCAGCGTTGGCGGGAGGGTCCAAGAGACCCAGTACTTC. The chain employs TRBV29-1 and TRBJ2-5; TRBD2 matches at 9 bases. V gave up 4 bases and J gave up 1 base; unmatched junction bases: 1. This CDR3 region has 13 residues. Germline V CDR1 and CDR2: SQVTM, ANQGSEA. Supplemented by reference TRBV29-1 and TRBJ2-5, the full variable domain reads SAVISQKPSRDICQRGTSLTIQCQVDSQVTMMFWYRQQPGQSLTLIATANQGSEATYESGFVIDKFPISRPNLTFSTLTVSNMSPEDSSIYLCSVGGRVQETQYFGPGTRLLVL.

V gene TRBV24-1 combines with J gene TRBJ2-5, with D perhaps assigned TRBD1 or TRBD2 (6 bases each). The V and J ends lost 7 bases and 1 base respectively, with 15 bases between them. The CDR3 contains 15 residues. Germline lookup yields CDR1 KGHDR and CDR2 SFDVKD. CDR3 region: CATSDGKGGQETQYF. The CDR3 DNA sequence: TGTGCCACCAGCGATGGTAAGGGGGGCCAAGAGACCCAGTACTTC.

This chain links TRBV12-3 or TRBV12-4 with TRBJ2-2; 9 bases line up with TRBD1. The length of the CDR3 is 17 residues. The J segment lost 7 bases and the V segment lost 5 bases, leaving 14 bases of the junction unmatched. The CDR3 loop reads CASSPSWGQGRVGELFF. CDR3 nucleotide sequence: TGTGCCAGCAGTCCATCGTGGGGACAGGGCAGAGTCGGGGAGCTGTTTTTT.

The chain employs TRBV7-2 and TRBJ2-3; 8 bases line up with TRBD2. The CDR3 is 19 amino acids. Trimming at V came to 1 base and at J to 4 bases, leaving 16 bases not matched to a gene. Germline lookup yields CDR1 SGHTA and CDR2 FQGNSA. Written as DNA, the CDR3 is TGTGCCAGCAGCTTAGGGCGGGAAGCGGGGGCCCAGTGGGCAGATACGCAGTATTTT. This codes for CASSLGREAGAQWADTQYF.

J is TRBJ1-2 and V is TRBV29-1; 7 nucleotides match TRBD1. V was pared by 6 bases and J by 7 bases, with 11 bases of the junction left unmatched. Germline CDR1 reads SQVTM; CDR2 reads ANQGSEA. CDR3 length equals 13 residues. The CDR3: CSVPLRGGSGYTF. CDR3 sequence (DNA): TGCAGCGTGCCCCTCAGGGGGGGTTCTGGCTACACCTTC.

This clonotype was detected only a few times. The J gene is TRBJ2-2, the V gene TRBV5-1; 11 bases are shared with TRBD2. Per germline, CDR1 SGHRS and CDR2 YFSETQ. Unmatched junction bases numbered 4, after V lost 2 bases and J lost 4 bases. The CDR3 is 16 amino acids. The CDR3 sequence: CASSLLTSGGTGELFF. CDR3 sequence (DNA): TGCGCCAGCAGCTTACTAACTAGCGGGGGCACCGGGGAGCTGTTTTTT.

The V gene is TRBV20-1, the J gene TRBJ1-4; D ambiguous. Trimming stripped 5 bases from V and 5 bases from J, with 9 bases between. The CDR3 extends over 12 amino acids. In germline, CDR1 is DFQATT, CDR2 SNEGSKA (reference sequence). The CDR3 protein is CSAATRNEKLFF. The CDR3 coding sequence is TGCAGTGCTGCGACGCGGAATGAAAAACTGTTTTTT.

This clonotype has more than one count but fewer than ten. The V call is TRBV6-5, the J call TRBJ2-1; 8 nucleotides align to TRBD2. The V segment lost 5 bases and the J segment 9 bases; nucleotides outside the gene matches: 6. Germline values: CDR1 MNHEY, CDR2 SVGAGI. The CDR3 has 13 amino acids. The CDR3 nucleotides read TGTGCCAGCAGTCAGGGACTAGGAGGTGAGCAGTTCTTC. It yields the protein CASSQGLGGEQFF.

This clonotype came up a few times. The chain is built from TRBV5-1 and TRBJ2-1; D might be TRBD2 (5 bases). The CDR3 is 16 amino acids. The V end was cut by 1 base, the J end by 3 bases, with 14 bases between. CDR1 and CDR2 (germline): SGHRS, YFSETQ. The CDR3 loop is CASSLTPGVLYNEQFF. The CDR3 nucleotides are TGCGCCAGCAGCTTGACCCCCGGGGTCCTCTACAATGAGCAGTTCTTC.

This clonotype showed up many times. The V gene is TRBV7-9, the J gene TRBJ2-3, with D perhaps matching TRBD1 or TRBD2 (7 bases each). Trimming shortened V by 3 bases and J by 0 bases, and 16 bases separated the two germline ends. The CDR3 sequence is 17 residues long. Looked up from germline, CDR1 is SEHNR and CDR2 is FQNEAQ (reference sequence). The CDR3 reads CASSFPLQGGSTDTQYF. The CDR3 DNA is TGTGCCAGCAGCTTCCCCCTTCAGGGGGGGAGCACAGATACGCAGTATTTT.

This chain links TRBV6-6 with TRBJ2-1; tentatively, D is TRBD1 (6 bases). CDR1 and CDR2 (germline): MNHNY, SVGAGI (reference sequence). There are 15 residues in the CDR3. V shed 6 bases and J shed 2 bases, with 14 bases lying between them. The CDR3 nucleotides are TGTGCCAGCAGCGCCCAGGGGCAGACCTACAATGAGCAGTTCTTC. This encodes CASSAQGQTYNEQFF.

This clonotype showed up just a few times. The chain uses TRBV12-3 or TRBV12-4 and TRBJ2-1, with D unclear. Between the trimmed V and J ends, which lost 5 bases and 10 bases, there was a span of 15 bases. This CDR3 is built from 13 residues. In nucleotides, the CDR3 is TGTGCCAGCAGTCCAACAGTTGGTCGCGAGCAGTTCTTC. Amino acid sequence: CASSPTVGREQFF.

This clonotype was found a few times. The chain links TRBV7-7 to TRBJ1-2; 7 bases are a match to TRBD1. The length of the CDR3 is 16 residues. Germline V gene lookup returns CDR1 SSHAT and CDR2 FNYEAQ (reference sequence). V trimming: 1 base; J trimming: 3 bases; junction bases outside the gene matches: 8. The CDR3 sequence: CASSLGLGQRYYGYTF. CDR3 sequence (DNA): TGTGCCAGCAGCTTAGGGTTGGGACAGAGATACTATGGCTACACCTTC.

As regards this clonotype: Relative to the germline gene, one junction end is altered; a read error may explain this. This chain uses TRBV10-3 with TRBJ1-1, with TRBD1 as a possible D gene (6 bases). The germline CDR1 and CDR2 sequences are ENHRY and SYGVKD. The CDR3 extends over 14 amino acids. CDR3: CAIRTPGGHTEAFF. In DNA, the CDR3 is TGTGCCATCCGGACCCCCGGGGGGCACACCGAAGCTTTCTTT.

This clonotype was counted a few times. The chain combines TRBV20-1 with TRBJ1-1; D gene ambiguous. V lost 3 bases to trimming and J lost 2 bases, with 16 bases between them. Germline loops: CDR1 DFQATT, CDR2 SNEGSKA (reference sequence). CDR3 length equals 15 residues. CDR3 nucleotides: TGCAGTGCTAGCCCTCATCCGGGCGCAAACACTGAAGCTTTCTTT. It is translated as CSASPHPGANTEAFF.

The chain uses TRBV7-2 and TRBJ1-2; TRBD1 matches 8 bases. CDR1 SGHTA and CDR2 FQGNSA come from the germline V gene. The J segment lost 2 bases and the V segment lost 5 bases, leaving 10 bases of the junction unmatched. The CDR3 length is 16 residues. The CDR3 loop reads CASSPFGQGVNYGYTF. The DNA of the CDR3 is TGTGCCAGCAGCCCCTTCGGACAGGGCGTCAACTATGGCTACACCTTC.

This clonotype came up a few times. The rearrangement links TRBV7-3 to TRBJ2-5; TRBD2 agrees at 10 bases. The CDR3 is 15 residues long. V lost 5 bases to trimming and J lost 5 bases; unmatched junction nucleotides: 8. The germline V gene has CDR1 SGHTA and CDR2 FQGTGA. The CDR3 is CASSLLGLASETQYF. CDR3 coding DNA: TGTGCCAGCAGCCTCCTGGGACTAGCGTCGGAGACCCAGTACTTC.

This clonotype was counted a single time. The chain joins TRBV6-2 or TRBV6-3 to TRBJ1-5; 7 nucleotides align to TRBD1. CDR1 MNHEY and CDR2 SVGEGT come from the germline V gene. CDR3 length equals 16 residues. V dropped 5 bases and J dropped 0; count of bases not matched to a gene: 7. CDR3 amino acids: CASSRDREYSNQPQHF. The CDR3 DNA reads as TGTGCCAGCAGTCGGGACAGAGAATATAGCAATCAGCCCCAGCATTTT.

This clonotype was counted ten times or more. This rearrangement joins TRBV27 to TRBJ2-1; D possibly matches TRBD1 or TRBD2 (6 bases each). This CDR3 has 14 residues. CDR1 and CDR2 (germline): MNHEY, SMNVEV (reference sequence). The V gene lost 7 bases and the J gene lost 2 bases, with 12 bases spanning the gap. CDR3 sequence reads: CASKEGGPYNEQFF. DNA of the CDR3: TGTGCCAGCAAGGAGGGGGGCCCCTACAATGAGCAGTTCTTC.

Note on this clonotype: The conserved phenylalanine or tryptophan normally closing the CDR3 is absent here, so this likely arose from a read error. The V gene is TRBV6-2 or TRBV6-3, the J gene TRBJ2-5; 9 bases are shared with TRBD1. This CDR3 region has 15 residues. Unmatched junction bases numbered 8, after V lost 5 bases and J lost 4 bases. Per germline, CDR1 MNHEY and CDR2 SVGEGT. CDR3 region: CASSAGQGDSETQYL. In DNA, the CDR3 is TGTGCCAGCAGTGCGGGACAGGGAGATTCAGAGACCCAGTACTTG.

The V and J genes are TRBV28 and TRBJ2-5; D may be TRBD1 or TRBD2 (5 bases each). Trimming stripped 8 bases from V and 0 bases from J, with 19 bases between. CDR3 size: 16 residues. Germline CDR1 MDHEN, CDR2 SYDVKM. Here the CDR3 reads CASPPPRGAYQETQYF. The CDR3, as DNA: TGTGCCAGCCCACCCCCGAGAGGGGCGTACCAAGAGACCCAGTACTTC.

The rearrangement uses TRBV5-1 and TRBJ2-1; D is ambiguous. CDR3 length equals 16 residues. Trimming pared 0 bases from V and 0 bases from J, leaving 10 bases between. The germline V gene encodes CDR1 SGHRS and CDR2 YFSETQ. Here the CDR3 reads CASSLAPPGSYNEQFF. In nucleotides, the CDR3 is TGCGCCAGCAGCTTGGCCCCCCCCGGCTCCTACAATGAGCAGTTCTTC.

The gene calls are TRBV3-1 and TRBJ2-3, with a tentative D call TRBD2 (6 bases). V was trimmed by 1 base and J by 4 bases, leaving 9 bases between them. The CDR3 has 14 residues. The V gene's germline CDR1 is LGHDT and CDR2 YNNKEL (reference sequence). The CDR3: CASSQAGAADTQYF. CDR3 DNA: TGTGCCAGCAGCCAAGCGGGAGCTGCAGATACGCAGTATTTT.

CDR3 sequence: CAWRAREWNTEAFF. In DNA, the CDR3 is TGTGCCTGGAGAGCAAGGGAATGGAACACTGAAGCTTTCTTT. The chain uses TRBV30 and TRBJ1-1; no clear D. In germline, CDR1 is GTSNPN, CDR2 SVGIG (reference sequence). The CDR3 length is 14 residues. V shed 3 bases and J shed 1 base, with 12 bases lying between them.